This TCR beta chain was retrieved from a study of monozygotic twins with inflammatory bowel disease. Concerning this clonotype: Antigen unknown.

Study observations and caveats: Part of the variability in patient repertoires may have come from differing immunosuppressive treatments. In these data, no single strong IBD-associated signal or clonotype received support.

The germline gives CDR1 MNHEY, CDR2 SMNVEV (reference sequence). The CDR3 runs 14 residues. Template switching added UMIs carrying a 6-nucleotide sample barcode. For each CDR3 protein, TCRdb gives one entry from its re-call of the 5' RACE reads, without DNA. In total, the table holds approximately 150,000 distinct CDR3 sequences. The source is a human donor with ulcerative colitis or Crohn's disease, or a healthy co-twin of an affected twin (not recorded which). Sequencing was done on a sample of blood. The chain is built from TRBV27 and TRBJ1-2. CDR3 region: CASSLSPESYGYTF.